The 25 T cell receptor beta chains below were found in one sample sequenced in a study of blood T cell repertoires in COVID-19. Here immunoSEQ multiplex PCR was the method, and the copy in TCRdb shows in-frame clones only, minus some. Of around 190,000 clones detected, roughly nine tenths appear once; the ten largest clones hold about 1.1%. Sequencing used peripheral blood. These receptors were taken from a man aged 30-40 years with acute or convalescent COVID-19.

This clone was recorded once. The gene calls are TRBV27 and TRBJ1-4, with unresolved D. The V gene lost 0 bases and the J gene lost 4 bases, with 12 bases spanning the gap. The CDR3 loop spans 16 amino acids. Germline CDR1 reads MNHEY; CDR2 reads SMNVEV (reference sequence). CDR3 sequence reads: CASSLSRYANNEKLFF. DNA of the CDR3: TGTGCCAGCAGTTTATCGCGTTACGCTAATAATGAAAAACTGTTTTTT.

The count of this clone is one. This chain uses TRBV12-3 or TRBV12-4 with TRBJ1-3; D is ambiguous. V dropped 0 bases and J dropped 3 bases, with 3 bases sitting between them. CDR3 size: 13 residues. The CDR3 DNA is TGTGCCAGCAGTTTAGCGAGTGGAAACACCATATATTTT. Its translation: CASSLASGNTIYF.

This chain joins TRBV19 and TRBJ1-2; D perhaps matches TRBD1 (5 bases). This CDR3 comprises 14 residues. Trimming took off 7 bases at V and 5 bases at J, with 17 bases between the two ends. Germline-derived CDR1 and CDR2 are LNHDA and SQIVND (reference sequence). DNA for the CDR3: TGTGCCAGTACCCCATTGGGAGGGGCTTATGGCTACACCTTC. Residues: CASTPLGGAYGYTF.

The chain is built from TRBV10-3 and TRBJ2-7; 14 nucleotides agree with TRBD2. The CDR3 consists of 15 residues. CDR1 and CDR2 from the germline V gene are ENHRY and SYGVKD. With 4 bases clipped from V and 6 bases from J, the junction kept 5 bases outside the gene matches. CDR3 region: CAISGGLAGVLEQYF. In DNA, the CDR3 is TGTGCCATCAGTGGGGGACTAGCGGGGGTCCTCGAGCAGTACTTC.

This clone was recorded once. As DNA, the CDR3 is TGCGCCAGCAGCGGAGAACAGGGGCGAGGACCCTCACCCCTCCACTTT. The encoded protein is CASSGEQGRGPSPLHF. The rearrangement links TRBV5-1 to TRBJ1-6, with 7 bases identical to TRBD1. The CDR3 extends over 16 amino acids. V was clipped by 4 bases and J by 10 bases; unmatched bases: 14. CDR1 and CDR2 (germline): SGHRS, YFSETQ.

In nucleotides, the CDR3 is TGTGCCAGCAGAGCAGCGGGGGGGGGTCCCAATGAGCAGTTCTTC. Its translation is CASRAAGGGPNEQFF. The rearrangement joins TRBV6-5 to TRBJ2-1, with TRBD2 identical over 10 bases. This CDR3 is built from 15 residues. Germline V gene data show CDR1 as MNHEY and CDR2 as SVGAGI. Trimming removed 6 bases from V and 6 bases from J; junction bases left unmatched: 8.

The DNA for the CDR3 is TGCGCCAGCAGCCAGCCCCGACAGGGCAGCAATCAGCCCCAGCATTTT. Its translation: CASSQPRQGSNQPQHF. The chain joins TRBV4-1 to TRBJ1-5; 7 nucleotides agree with TRBD1. This CDR3 comprises 16 residues. Trimming took 3 bases from V and 1 from J; bases not matched to a gene: 6. Germline V lookup: CDR1 MGHRA, CDR2 YSYEKL.

CDR3 bases: TGTGCCAGCAGCTTTATATCCCCTGGGGCCAACGTCCTGACTTTC. It is translated as CASSFISPGANVLTF. The chain is built from TRBV7-6 and TRBJ2-6, with D unclear. The CDR3 is 15 residues long. V lost 3 bases to trimming and J lost 2 bases, with 8 bases between them. Germline V gene sequence: CDR1 SGHVS, CDR2 FNYEAQ.

The gene calls are TRBV6-6 and TRBJ1-2; 7 bases agree with TRBD1. This CDR3 has 15 amino acids. The V and J ends lost 10 bases and 0 bases, in that order; junction bases with no gene match: 11. CDR1 is MNHNY, CDR2 SVGAGI, per germline (reference sequence). The CDR3 bases are TGTGCCACCCTAGGACAGGCCGCGACTAACTATGGCTACACCTTC. Protein product: CATLGQAATNYGYTF.

This clone was seen ten or more times. The rearrangement links TRBV6-5 to TRBJ2-2; D ambiguous. Germline V lookup: CDR1 MNHEY, CDR2 SVGAGI. The CDR3 covers 14 residues. Trimming removed 10 bases at V and 0 bases at J, with 12 bases between. The CDR3 nucleotides read TGTGCCACCAAGATCGAGCCGAACACCGGGGAGCTGTTTTTT. Protein sequence: CATKIEPNTGELFF.

V gene TRBV5-1 combines with J gene TRBJ1-4, with TRBD1 matching over 7 bases. After removal of 0 bases from V and 0 bases from J, the junction contained 8 bases not matched to a gene. The CDR3 totals 18 residues. In germline, CDR1 is SGHRS, CDR2 YFSETQ. DNA for the CDR3: TGCGCCAGCAGCTTGGGAGTCAGGGGGTTTGCAACTAATGAAAAACTGTTTTTT. Translation: CASSLGVRGFATNEKLFF. Filled out from reference TRBV5-1 and TRBJ1-4, the complete variable domain reads KAGVTQTPRYLIKTRGQQVTLSCSPISGHRSVSWYQQTPGQGLQFLFEYFSETQRNKGNFPGRFSGRQFSNSRSEMNVSTLELGDSALYLCASSLGVRGFATNEKLFFGSGTQLSVL.

The chain uses TRBV28 and TRBJ1-5, with a possible D match to TRBD1 (6 bases). Trimming stripped 3 bases from V and 0 bases from J, with 9 bases between. Germline CDR1 MDHEN, CDR2 SYDVKM. The CDR3 loop spans 15 amino acids. The DNA of the CDR3 is TGTGCCAGCAGTTTTAGACAGGATAGCAATCAGCCCCAGCATTTT. Translated: CASSFRQDSNQPQHF.

This clone was picked up a small number of times. The chain recombines TRBV10-3 with TRBJ1-5; D is ambiguous. The V end lost 4 bases, the J end lost 10 bases, and 20 bases lay between the germline ends. Germline V gene sequence: CDR1 ENHRY, CDR2 SYGVKD. CDR3 length: 15 amino acids. In DNA form, the CDR3 reads TGTGCCATCAGTGCTGTCCCTTCTGACGGGAGACCCCAGCATTTT. Its translation: CAISAVPSDGRPQHF.

The rearrangement uses TRBV28 and TRBJ1-4; the match to TRBD1 covers 7 bases. The CDR3 runs to 15 residues. V shed 5 bases and J 3 bases; nucleotides not matched to a gene: 6. In germline, CDR1 is MDHEN, CDR2 SYDVKM. The CDR3 here is CASSGGGTANEKLFF. The DNA of the CDR3 is TGTGCCAGCAGTGGCGGGGGGACAGCTAATGAAAAACTGTTTTTT. The whole variable domain, filled in from reference TRBV28 and TRBJ1-4, reads DVKVTQSSRYLVKRTGEKVFLECVQDMDHENMFWYRQDPGLGLRLIYFSYDVKMKEKGDIPEGYSVSREKKERFSLILESASTNQTSMYLCASSGGGTANEKLFFGSGTQLSVL.

V gene TRBV27 combines with J gene TRBJ2-1; a possible D gene is TRBD1 (6 bases). CDR3 length: 15 residues. Looked up from germline, CDR1 is MNHEY and CDR2 is SMNVEV (reference sequence). Trimming removed 3 bases at V and 2 bases at J, with 11 bases between. The CDR3 sequence is CASSFYRVPYNEQFF. CDR3 DNA sequence: TGTGCCAGCAGTTTTTACAGGGTCCCCTACAATGAGCAGTTCTTC.

This chain connects TRBV12-3 or TRBV12-4 to TRBJ2-1; 11 bases align to TRBD1. This CDR3 has 13 residues. The junction had 10 bases not matched to a gene; V was cut back by 7 bases and J by 14 bases. CDR3 protein: CASTWTGGLREFF. Here the CDR3 DNA reads TGTGCCAGCACCTGGACAGGGGGCCTTCGAGAGTTCTTC.

The CDR3 nucleotides read TGTGCCAGCAGCAGAGAAGGGGGGACAGAGTCTAGCTCCTATAATTCACCCCTCCACTTT. Translated: CASSREGGTESSSYNSPLHF. V is TRBV21-1 and J is TRBJ1-6; the table's D call TRBD1 went unverified against the DNA. TRBV21-1 is a listed pseudogene. This CDR3 comprises 20 residues.

The chain recombines TRBV6-6 with TRBJ2-4; 9 bases line up with TRBD1. The CDR3 length is 14 residues. Germline V CDR1 and CDR2: MNHNY, SVGAGI (reference sequence). After removal of 5 bases from V and 6 bases from J, the junction contained 5 bases not matched to a gene. The CDR3 DNA reads TGTGCCAGCAGTGACACAGGGGGCGGAAACATTCAGTACTTC. Residues: CASSDTGGGNIQYF.

This chain connects TRBV19 to TRBJ1-5; 7 bases fit TRBD1. In germline, CDR1 is LNHDA, CDR2 SQIVND (reference sequence). Trimming removed 5 bases from V and 7 bases from J; junction bases left unmatched: 5. This CDR3 region has 13 residues. In DNA, the CDR3 is TGTGCCAGTAGTTCAGGGGGAAACCAGCCCCAGCATTTT. This encodes CASSSGGNQPQHF.

The table lists this clone with a count of one. The rearrangement joins TRBV27 to TRBJ2-1; tentatively, D is TRBD2 (6 bases). The CDR3 totals 15 residues. V gave up 2 bases and J gave up 7 bases, with 15 bases separating them. The V gene's germline CDR1 is MNHEY and CDR2 SMNVEV (reference sequence). CDR3 amino acids: CASSLGPEGWNEQFF. CDR3 nucleotides: TGTGCCAGCAGTTTAGGACCGGAGGGTTGGAATGAGCAGTTCTTC.

This chain connects TRBV5-6 to TRBJ2-6, with a tentative D call TRBD2 (6 bases). The length of the CDR3 is 17 residues. Germline V CDR1 and CDR2: SGHDT, YYEEEE. V lost 3 bases to trimming and J lost 1 base, with 14 bases between them. The CDR3 nucleotides read TGTGCCAGCAGCTACCGGGACGCGGGGTCTGGGGCCAACGTCCTGACTTTC. Its protein is CASSYRDAGSGANVLTF.

The rearrangement joins TRBV5-1 to TRBJ1-1; D is uncertain. V was pared by 7 bases and J by 3 bases, with 16 bases between. The CDR3 is made up of 14 amino acids. Germline V gene lookup returns CDR1 SGHRS and CDR2 YFSETQ. The CDR3 is CASRWASGDTEAFF. The CDR3 bases are TGCGCCAGCCGCTGGGCCTCGGGAGACACTGAAGCTTTCTTT.

The rearrangement links TRBV10-1 to TRBJ1-1; TRBD1 is a possible D gene (6 bases). The CDR3 has 13 amino acids. Germline V gene sequence: CDR1 WNHNN, CDR2 SYGVQD (reference sequence). Trimming pared 6 bases from V and 1 base from J, leaving 9 bases between. In DNA form, the CDR3 reads TGCGCCAGCAGAACAGGGCCGAACACTGAAGCTTTCTTT. The encoded protein is CASRTGPNTEAFF.

J is TRBJ2-5 and V is TRBV27; a weak D match, TRBD1 (6 bases). This CDR3 spans 13 amino acids. The V end lost 5 bases, the J end lost 4 bases, and 11 bases lay between the germline ends. CDR1 is MNHEY, CDR2 SMNVEV, per germline (reference sequence). The CDR3 is CASSRKDRETQYF. Here the CDR3 DNA reads TGTGCCAGCAGTCGAAAGGACAGAGAGACCCAGTACTTC.

The genes are TRBV6-5 and TRBJ1-2; D uncertain. The V gene lost 7 bases and the J gene lost 8 bases, with 14 bases spanning the gap. Looked up from germline, CDR1 is MNHEY and CDR2 is SVGAGI. CDR3 size: 12 residues. The CDR3 loop is CASTHLEGGYTF. The CDR3 DNA sequence: TGTGCCAGCACCCATCTGGAGGGAGGCTACACCTTC.